These 18 T cell receptor beta chains share one sample of origin, sequenced in a study of blood T cell repertoires in COVID-19. Data came from immunoSEQ multiplex PCR; TCRdb stores just in-frame clones and leaves some out. The sample carries some 350,000 clones, about 89% recorded once. The specimen sequenced was PBMCs or T cells enriched from blood (not recorded which). These receptors were taken from a woman aged 30 to 39 who had recovered from COVID-19.

The rearrangement joins TRBV19 to TRBJ2-1, with a tentative D call TRBD1 (6 bases). Germline CDR1 LNHDA, CDR2 SQIVND (reference sequence). There are 14 residues in the CDR3. V dropped 5 bases and J dropped 4 bases, with 12 bases sitting between them. The CDR3 nucleotides read TGTGCCAGTAGTGGCCAGGGGAGTTACAATGAGCAGTTCTTC. It yields the protein CASSGQGSYNEQFF.

The chain recombines TRBV5-1 with TRBJ2-7; D possibly corresponds to TRBD1 (6 bases). V was trimmed by 3 bases and J by 5 bases, leaving 12 bases between them. The CDR3 has 13 residues. Germline values: CDR1 SGHRS, CDR2 YFSETQ. CDR3 protein: CASSSPGGNEQYF. In DNA, the CDR3 is TGCGCCAGCAGCTCCCCTGGGGGCAACGAGCAGTACTTC.

The rearrangement uses TRBV28 and TRBJ2-1; 14 bases fit TRBD2. The V segment lost 3 bases and the J segment 0 bases; nucleotides outside the gene matches: 13. CDR1 and CDR2 (germline): MDHEN, SYDVKM. The CDR3 sequence is 21 residues long. The CDR3 DNA follows: TGTGCCAGCAGTTTCCCCGGGACTAGCGGGGGAGTCCGCCCCTCCTACAATGAGCAGTTCTTC. It translates to CASSFPGTSGGVRPSYNEQFF.

The count of this clone is one. The CDR3 here is CASRQGSGELFF. The CDR3 DNA reads TGTGCCAGCAGACAGGGGTCCGGGGAGCTGTTTTTT. The chain carries TRBV2 and TRBJ2-2; TRBD1 aligns across 7 bases. After removal of 6 bases from V and 6 bases from J, the junction contained 1 base not matched to a gene. This CDR3 spans 12 amino acids. CDR1 is SNHLY, CDR2 FYNNEI, per germline.

The chain combines TRBV2 with TRBJ1-5; 7 nucleotides match TRBD1. CDR1 SNHLY and CDR2 FYNNEI come from the germline V gene. Unmatched junction bases numbered 4, after V lost 7 bases and J lost 4 bases. CDR3 length equals 13 residues. This CDR3 is CASTETGNQPQHF. CDR3 coding DNA: TGTGCCAGCACGGAGACAGGGAATCAGCCCCAGCATTTT.

V usage is TRBV7-9 and J usage is TRBJ1-4; 7 bases are a match to TRBD1. This CDR3 comprises 15 residues. The germline V gene encodes CDR1 SEHNR and CDR2 FQNEAQ (reference sequence). V lost 1 base and J lost 3; bases outside the gene matches: 2. The CDR3, as DNA: TGTGCCAGCAGCTTAGGACAGGGAGCTAATGAAAAACTGTTTTTT. Translation: CASSLGQGANEKLFF. Using reference TRBV7-9 and TRBJ1-4 for the parts outside the CDR3, the full variable domain is DTGVSQNPRHKITKRGQNVTFRCDPISEHNRLYWYRQTLGQGPEFLTYFQNEAQLEKSRLLSDRFSAERPKGSFSTLEIQRTEQGDSAMYLCASSLGQGANEKLFFGSGTQLSVL.

This rearrangement joins TRBV4-2 to TRBJ1-4; D call uncertain. The CDR3 is made up of 15 amino acids. Germline-derived CDR1 and CDR2 are LGHNA and YNFKEQ. V was pared by 4 bases and J by 7 bases, with 16 bases between. CDR3 loop: CASSPTRGLGEKLFF. Written as DNA, the CDR3 is TGTGCCAGCAGCCCCACGAGAGGTCTGGGTGAAAAACTGTTTTTT.

The sample holds one count of this clone. This sequence joins TRBV11-3 and TRBJ2-5, with D tentatively TRBD2 (5 bases). The CDR3 spans 12 residues. V lost 4 bases to trimming and J lost 7 bases, with 10 bases between them. Germline V CDR1 and CDR2: SGHNT, YENEEA. In DNA form, the CDR3 reads TGTGCCAGCAGCTCCGGAAGCGGGACCCAGTACTTC. Its protein is CASSSGSGTQYF.

The V call is TRBV2, the J call TRBJ2-2; perhaps TRBD2 as D (5 bases). This CDR3 is 15 amino acids long. Trimming cost V 4 bases and J 5 bases, with 14 bases left between them. CDR1 is SNHLY, CDR2 FYNNEI, per germline. The CDR3 coding sequence is TGTGCCAGCAGTGTTGGACTTTATAGGACCGGGGAGCTGTTTTTT. It codes for CASSVGLYRTGELFF.

The chain recombines TRBV19 with TRBJ1-6; TRBD1 matches 10 bases. Germline trimming cut 1 base from V and 12 bases from J; bases unmatched to any gene: 6. The CDR3 is 15 residues long. Germline V gene sequence: CDR1 LNHDA, CDR2 SQIVND (reference sequence). CDR3 amino acids: CASSIASGQGIPLHF. DNA of the CDR3: TGTGCCAGTAGTATAGCGTCGGGACAGGGGATACCCCTCCACTTT.

This rearrangement joins TRBV5-6 to TRBJ1-3; tentatively, D is TRBD1 (5 bases). Germline CDR1 SGHDT, CDR2 YYEEEE. This CDR3 has 13 amino acids. Trimming shortened V by 6 bases and J by 4 bases, and 11 bases separated the two germline ends. The CDR3 DNA sequence: TGTGCCAGCACCAGGGCAATCGGAAACACCATATATTTT. This translates into CASTRAIGNTIYF.

This clone occurred a few times. This chain connects TRBV4-1 to TRBJ1-1; TRBD1 agrees at 7 bases. Germline V gene lookup returns CDR1 MGHRA and CDR2 YSYEKL. V lost 0 bases, J lost 3 bases, and 7 bases stayed unmatched. CDR3 length: 16 amino acids. The CDR3 sequence is CASSQEFTGAHTEAFF. The DNA of the CDR3 is TGCGCCAGCAGCCAAGAATTTACAGGGGCGCACACTGAAGCTTTCTTT.

The chain combines TRBV5-6 with TRBJ2-1, with TRBD2 matching over 7 bases. The CDR3 has 11 residues. Per germline, CDR1 SGHDT and CDR2 YYEEEE. V lost 1 base, J lost 15 bases, and 4 bases stayed unmatched. In DNA, the CDR3 is TGTGCCAGCAGCTTGAGCGGGGTCGTGTTCTTC. Its translation: CASSLSGVVFF.

The V and J genes are TRBV15 and TRBJ1-1, with D hard to call. Germline V gene lookup returns CDR1 LNHNV and CDR2 YYDKDF (reference sequence). The V end was cut by 1 base, the J end by 1 base, with 28 bases between. This CDR3 has 21 residues. DNA of the CDR3: TGTGCCACCAGCAGAGTTAAATCGGCATTCGGGATCCGCGAAAGGAACACTGAAGCTTTCTTT. Protein: CATSRVKSAFGIRERNTEAFF.

This chain's CDR3 is CASSPRSEAYEQYF. The CDR3 coding sequence is TGTGCCAGCTCACCACGATCAGAGGCCTACGAGCAGTACTTC. The chain joins TRBV18 to TRBJ2-7; D call uncertain. There are 14 residues in the CDR3. With 1 base removed from V and 2 bases from J, the gap between germline ends came to 9 bases. Germline V gives CDR1 KGHSH, CDR2 LQKENI.

V gene TRBV12-5 combines with J gene TRBJ1-1, with D perhaps matching TRBD1 (5 bases). The CDR3 length is 13 residues. The ends were cut back, 1 base at V and 5 bases at J, with 8 bases in the middle. Germline CDR1 LGHNT, CDR2 FRNRAP. In nucleotides, the CDR3 is TGTGCTAGTGGTTTGGGAGCAGGGACTGAAGCTTTCTTT. Its translation: CASGLGAGTEAFF.

The chain is built from TRBV7-2 and TRBJ1-3; TRBD1 is a possible D gene (5 bases). V lost 5 bases to trimming and J lost 1 base, with 15 bases between them. The CDR3 runs to 16 residues. Per the germline V gene, CDR1 is SGHTA and CDR2 is FQGNSA. The CDR3 sequence: CASSRTSQGSGNTIYF. DNA of the CDR3: TGTGCCAGCAGCCGTACTTCTCAGGGATCTGGAAACACCATATATTTT. The variable domain in full, with the rest retrieved from reference TRBV7-2 and TRBJ1-3, is GAGVSQSPSNKVTEKGKDVELRCDPISGHTALYWYRQSLGQGLEFLIYFQGNSAPDKSGLPSDRFSAERTGGSVSTLTIQRTQQEDSAVYLCASSRTSQGSGNTIYFGEGSWLTVV.

This rearrangement joins TRBV9 to TRBJ2-6, with D possibly TRBD2 on 6 matching bases. CDR1 and CDR2 from the germline V gene are SGDLS and YYNGEE. The V end was cut by 4 bases, the J end by 0 bases, with 14 bases between. This CDR3 comprises 17 residues. For the CDR3, the DNA is TGTGCCAGCAGCTCGGGACTCCTACGCTCTGGGGCCAACGTCCTGACTTTC. This encodes CASSSGLLRSGANVLTF. The full variable domain, rest sourced from reference TRBV9 and TRBJ2-6, is DSGVTQTPKHLITATGQRVTLRCSPRSGDLSVYWYQQSLDQGLQFLIQYYNGEERAKGNILERFSAQQFPDLHSELNLSSLELGDSALYFCASSSGLLRSGANVLTFGAGSRLTVL.